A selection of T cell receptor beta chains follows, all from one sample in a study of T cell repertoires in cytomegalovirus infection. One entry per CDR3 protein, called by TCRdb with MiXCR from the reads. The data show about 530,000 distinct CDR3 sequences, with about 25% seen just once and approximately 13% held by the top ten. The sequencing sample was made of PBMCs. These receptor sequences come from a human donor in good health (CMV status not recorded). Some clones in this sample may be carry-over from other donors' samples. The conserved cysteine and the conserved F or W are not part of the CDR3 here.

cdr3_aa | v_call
ASSVGGSGNTIY | TRBV6-6
ASSLELAVQETQY | TRBV7-8
ASSPTVYGDQETQY | TRBV7-8
ASSYPSGRTDTQY | TRBV11-1
SANKGSGLAGIYNEQF | TRBV20-1
ASSFSVGATGSYNSPLH | TRBV11-3
ASSFAGAVEQF | TRBV7-2
ASSRIWAATNEKLF | TRBV5-6
ASSSYLSGDTQY | TRBV11-2
ASKRPSYNEQF | TRBV2
SAQDPSGGRSNEQF | TRBV20-1
ASSYRGQNIQY | TRBV7-2
SATRTSGRSPYEQY | TRBV20-1
ASSMTGNKQPQH | TRBV7-8
ASLTGAQEQY | TRBV2
ASSWGQGRAF | TRBV12-3/TRBV12-4
SVEEPGDPGYT | TRBV29-1
ASTLGQKGYGYT | TRBV6-1
ASSSRQGAGVAGGPVDEQF | TRBV7-9
ASSKDSYEQY | TRBV9
ASRTGQNSNQPQH | TRBV2
ASRGASGRDEQF | TRBV11-2
ASRLAVNEQF | TRBV12-3/TRBV12-4
SVGLAGADTQY | TRBV29-1
ASSEQGSRVNQPQH | TRBV7-2
ASSLGHTSNQPQH | TRBV28
ASSYGVSGVNTEAF | TRBV6-5
ASSRELMNTEAF | TRBV11-2
ASSLGLARYEQY | TRBV7-2
ASSYGGESSYNEQF | TRBV11-2
ATSREAGIGNEQF | TRBV15
ASSQDRYGGAF | TRBV3-1
ASSLLPGKNEQF | TRBV11-2
ASSRGGGAMETQY | TRBV7-2
ASSLGVVGGLETYNEQF | TRBV7-8
ASSKQGAPISNEQF | TRBV9
ASSRGRAPPNEQF | TRBV7-8
ASSGGLSHGTGELF | TRBV5-1
ASSPRKNTEAF | TRBV11-2
ASSTSGSSYEQY | TRBV7-6
ASSLNSRETQY | TRBV7-8
ASSNRENYGYT | TRBV7-2
SVEGNNAGYT | TRBV29-1
ASSGPGSGSYEQF | TRBV12-3/TRBV12-4